These 8 T cell receptor beta chains were sequenced from one sample in a study of Graves' ophthalmopathy and Graves' hyperthyroidism. Investigators amplified TCR beta CDR3 regions from RNA transcripts. HTBI-primed RT-PCR formed the first round, and a multiplex PCR formed the second. TCRdb ran MiXCR on the multiplex PCR reads and lists one entry per CDR3 protein. The sample includes 620,000 or so distinct CDR3 sequences, over 20% seen only once; the top ten take about 6.6%. Sequenced sample: peripheral blood. The origin of the receptors is a woman between 18 and 29 years old with stable Graves' hyperthyroidism. Some clones in this sample may be carry-over from other donors' samples.

This clonotype was counted many times. The rearrangement links TRBV3-1 to TRBJ1-6; D is unclear. Germline CDR1 and CDR2: LGHDT and YNNKEL (reference sequence). CDR3 length equals 17 residues. With 0 bases removed from V and 4 bases from J, the gap between germline ends came to 13 bases. The CDR3 DNA sequence: TGTGCCAGCAGCCAAGATAAAGGTTCGGGGTATAATTCACCCCTCCACTTT. Amino acids: CASSQDKGSGYNSPLHF.

This clonotype was detected many times. The missing conserved phenylalanine or tryptophan at the end of this CDR3 makes a read error likely. The limits of the CDR3 on the DNA are not certain, so only TCRdb's listed CDR3 is given. The chain has TRBV6-5 and TRBJ1-1; the tabulated D call, TRBD1, remains unverified against the DNA. The CDR3 extends over 12 residues, inclusive of both ends. From germline, CDR1 is MNHEY and CDR2 SVGAGI. The CDR3 sequence: CASSYSLGTALS.

Ten or more counts support this clonotype. The gene calls are TRBV10-2 and TRBJ1-2, with D perhaps matching TRBD1 (6 bases). V lost 0 bases, J lost 4 bases, and 9 bases lay in between. This CDR3 is built from 14 residues. Germline V CDR1 and CDR2: WSHSY, SAAADI. CDR3 in amino acids: CASSESGGGYGYTF. CDR3 DNA sequence: TGCGCCAGCAGTGAGTCGGGAGGGGGCTATGGCTACACCTTC.

This clonotype appeared many times. The gene calls are TRBV2 and TRBJ2-7; a weak D match, TRBD1 (5 bases). The CDR3 runs 15 residues. CDR1 is SNHLY, CDR2 FYNNEI, per germline. Trimming pared 6 bases from V and 1 base from J, leaving 16 bases between. CDR3 DNA: TGTGCCAGCAGCATTAGCAGGGTTTGGTCCTACGAGCAGTACTTC. Translation gives CASSISRVWSYEQYF.

This chain joins TRBV13 and TRBJ1-1; 7 bases map to TRBD1. Germline lookup yields CDR1 PRHDT and CDR2 FYEKMQ (reference sequence). With 5 bases clipped from V and 0 bases from J, the junction kept 6 bases outside the gene matches. The CDR3 has 15 amino acids. DNA of the CDR3: TGTGCCAGCAGCCACCGACAGGGTTTGAACACTGAAGCTTTCTTT. Encoded protein: CASSHRQGLNTEAFF.

The chain recombines TRBV7-8 with TRBJ2-5; 15 nucleotides agree with TRBD2. This CDR3 is built from 16 residues. V lost 5 bases to trimming and J lost 4 bases; unmatched junction nucleotides: 5. In germline, CDR1 is SGHVS, CDR2 FQNEAQ. The CDR3 DNA reads as TGTGCCAGCAGCCGACGGACTAGCGGGAGGGGAGAGACCCAGTACTTC. Translation gives CASSRRTSGRGETQYF.

This clonotype was picked up many times. The chain uses TRBV20-1 and TRBJ2-5, with D tentatively TRBD1 or TRBD2 (6 bases each). The germline V gene has CDR1 DFQATT and CDR2 SNEGSKA (reference sequence). The V end lost 6 bases, the J end lost 1 base, and 18 bases lay between the germline ends. This CDR3 region has 15 residues. The CDR3 is CSAHRAGWGQETQYF. As DNA, the CDR3 is TGCAGTGCCCACAGGGCGGGATGGGGCCAAGAGACCCAGTACTTC.

In the case of this clonotype: The junction and the germline gene differ at one end; a read error may be behind it. This chain uses TRBV12-3 or TRBV12-4 with TRBJ1-1; no clear D. This CDR3 is built from 13 residues. The CDR3 sequence is CTSSFQLNTEAFF. The CDR3 DNA sequence: TGTACCAGCAGTTTCCAGTTGAACACTGAAGCTTTCTTT.